One and the same sample provided the 18 T cell receptor beta chains below, sequenced in a study of cytomegalovirus exposure and HLA in healthy donors. The protocol was immunoSEQ multiplex PCR, while the TCRdb copy is restricted to in-frame clones and leaves out a portion. The sample records 78,000 or so clones, almost 97% being singletons. Sequencing was performed on PBMCs. The receptors shown here come from a man aged 18 to 35 in good health and CMV-seropositive.

This chain joins TRBV7-9 and TRBJ1-2; the D is unclear. Germline CDR1 SEHNR, CDR2 FQNEAQ (reference sequence). The CDR3 runs 14 residues. The V gene lost 6 bases and the J gene lost 0 bases, with 11 bases spanning the gap. The CDR3 DNA sequence: TGTGCCAGCAGACGCGAGGGTCCTAACTATGGCTACACCTTC. This codes for CASRREGPNYGYTF.

This clone was observed a single time. The V call is TRBV30, the J call TRBJ2-3, with D perhaps TRBD2 (6 bases). The V gene lost 1 base and the J gene lost 9 bases, with 14 bases spanning the gap. CDR1 and CDR2 (germline): GTSNPN, SVGIG (reference sequence). This CDR3 spans 13 amino acids. This CDR3 is CAWSDRDFETQYF. The CDR3 nucleotides are TGTGCCTGGAGTGACCGGGACTTCGAAACGCAGTATTTT.

The V and J genes are TRBV29-1 and TRBJ2-2; 10 bases are shared with TRBD2. Germline assignment: CDR1 SQVTM and CDR2 ANQGSEA. V shed 4 bases, J shed 7 bases, and the junction held 9 bases outside the gene matches. There are 15 residues in the CDR3. The chain's CDR3 is CSVGGSGRIGGELFF. As DNA, the CDR3 is TGCAGCGTTGGGGGTAGCGGGAGGATAGGCGGGGAGCTGTTTTTT.

The V call is TRBV2, the J call TRBJ2-2; a weak D match, TRBD2 (6 bases). This CDR3 is 13 amino acids long. V lost 2 bases and J 6 bases, leaving 7 bases between the germline ends. Germline lookup yields CDR1 SNHLY and CDR2 FYNNEI. This chain's CDR3 is CASSERESGELFF. The CDR3 region has the DNA TGTGCCAGCAGTGAACGGGAGTCCGGGGAGCTGTTTTTT.

This clone was detected once. This chain connects TRBV27 to TRBJ2-7, with D tentatively TRBD2 (5 bases). Trimming took off 6 bases at V and 0 bases at J, with 9 bases between the two ends. The CDR3 covers 13 residues. Germline V gives CDR1 MNHEY, CDR2 SMNVEV (reference sequence). The CDR3 spells CASREVSSYEQYF. The CDR3 bases are TGTGCCAGCAGGGAGGTTAGCTCCTACGAGCAGTACTTC.

The J gene is TRBJ2-6, the V gene TRBV11-2; D is unresolved. V lost 0 bases to trimming and J lost 0 bases, with 6 bases between them. The CDR3 extends over 16 amino acids. Germline assignment: CDR1 SGHAT and CDR2 FQNNGV. The CDR3 DNA reads as TGTGCCAGCAGCTTAGATTTGAGCTCTGGGGCCAACGTCCTGACTTTC. Its protein is CASSLDLSSGANVLTF.

The chain joins TRBV21-1 to TRBJ1-2; TRBD1 was called by the table and not checked on the DNA. TRBV21-1 is flagged as a pseudogene. The CDR3 is 15 amino acids. The CDR3 loop reads CASSLKGAGPAGYTF. The DNA of the CDR3 is TGTGCCAGCAGCCTTAAGGGGGCAGGTCCGGCTGGCTACACCTTC.

This chain joins TRBV7-3 and TRBJ2-1; D may be TRBD2 (6 bases). CDR1 SGHTA and CDR2 FQGTGA come from the germline V gene. The CDR3 totals 14 residues. V was trimmed by 4 bases and J by 8 bases, leaving 15 bases between them. CDR3 bases: TGTGCCAGCAGCTCAGCGGGTCCGGCGGATGAGCAGTTCTTC. Protein sequence: CASSSAGPADEQFF.

The chain employs TRBV7-9 and TRBJ2-7, with a weak D call TRBD2 (5 bases). Deletions cut 8 bases from V and 3 bases from J, with 14 bases between. Germline CDR1 is SEHNR and CDR2 is FQNEAQ (reference sequence). This CDR3 has 13 amino acids. CDR3 loop: CASSPRVGYEQYF. The CDR3 DNA is TGTGCCAGCTCCCCGAGGGTTGGCTACGAGCAGTACTTC.

This chain uses TRBV15 with TRBJ1-3, with D maybe TRBD1 (6 bases). This CDR3 contains 15 residues. CDR1 and CDR2 from the germline V gene are LNHNV and YYDKDF (reference sequence). With 3 bases removed from V and 2 bases from J, the gap between germline ends came to 11 bases. CDR3 protein: CATSRNQGPGNTIYF. The CDR3 coding sequence is TGTGCCACCAGCAGGAATCAGGGGCCTGGAAACACCATATATTTT.

This chain joins TRBV2 and TRBJ2-1; 8 bases are shared with TRBD2. Germline V gene data show CDR1 as SNHLY and CDR2 as FYNNEI. The ends lost 0 bases at V and 6 bases at J; junction bases unmatched: 4. The CDR3 totals 15 residues. The CDR3 loop reads CASSEAIAGFNEQFF. CDR3 DNA: TGTGCCAGCAGTGAAGCAATAGCGGGATTCAATGAGCAGTTCTTC. Drawing the rest from reference TRBV2 and TRBJ2-1, the complete variable domain is EPEVTQTPSHQVTQMGQEVILRCVPISNHLYFYWYRQILGQKVEFLVSFYNNEISEKSEIFDDQFSVERPDGSNFTLKIRSTKLEDSAMYFCASSEAIAGFNEQFFGPGTRLTVL.

V usage is TRBV29-1 and J usage is TRBJ1-4; D uncertain. V was shortened by 4 bases and J by 4 bases, with 10 bases between the two germline ends. CDR1 and CDR2 (germline): SQVTM, ANQGSEA. The CDR3 extends over 13 amino acids. The CDR3 region is CSVVGQVNEKLFF. Here the CDR3 DNA reads TGCAGCGTTGTTGGGCAGGTTAATGAAAAACTGTTTTTT.

The chain uses TRBV11-2 and TRBJ2-3, with D possibly TRBD2 on 5 matching bases. This CDR3 has 14 amino acids. Deletions cut 3 bases from V and 1 base from J, with 8 bases between. CDR1 SGHAT and CDR2 FQNNGV come from the germline V gene. This CDR3 reads CASSFRTRTDTQYF. The CDR3 nucleotides read TGTGCCAGCAGCTTCCGGACTCGCACAGATACGCAGTATTTT. The entire variable domain, with the rest obtained from reference TRBV11-2 and TRBJ2-3, is as follows: EAGVAQSPRYKIIEKRQSVAFWCNPISGHATLYWYQQILGQGPKLLIQFQNNGVVDDSQLPKDRFSAERLKGVDSTLKIQPAKLEDSAVYLCASSFRTRTDTQYFGPGTRLTVL.

V gene TRBV19 combines with J gene TRBJ2-5, with a weak D call TRBD1 (6 bases). The CDR3 spans 13 residues. Germline V gene lookup returns CDR1 LNHDA and CDR2 SQIVND (reference sequence). Trimming left V 4 bases short and J 2 bases short, with 8 bases between. CDR3 amino acids: CASSTGQQETQYF. CDR3 nucleotide sequence: TGTGCCAGTAGTACAGGACAGCAAGAGACCCAGTACTTC.

The chain has TRBV7-8 and TRBJ2-2; D remains ambiguous. The CDR3 is 15 residues long. Germline assignment: CDR1 SGHVS and CDR2 FQNEAQ. The ends were cut back, 5 bases at V and 4 bases at J, with 14 bases in the middle. Here the CDR3 reads CASSRFTTTTGELFF. CDR3 nucleotide sequence: TGTGCCAGCAGCCGCTTTACCACAACCACCGGGGAGCTGTTTTTT. Based on the CDR3 plus reference TRBV7-8 and TRBJ2-2, the full variable domain is GAGVSQSPRYKVAKRGQDVALRCDPISGHVSLFWYQQALGQGPEFLTYFQNEAQLDKSGLPSDRFFAERPEGSVSTLKIQRTQQEDSAVYLCASSRFTTTTGELFFGEGSRLTVL.

The rearrangement links TRBV7-9 to TRBJ2-7; D is possibly TRBD1 (7 bases). The germline CDR1 and CDR2 sequences are SEHNR and FQNEAQ (reference sequence). CDR3 length: 13 residues. Between the trimmed V and J ends, which lost 5 bases and 3 bases, there was a span of 11 bases. CDR3 nucleotides: TGTGCCAGCAGCCAGGGGGGCCGCTACGAGCAGTACTTC. It encodes CASSQGGRYEQYF.

The chain recombines TRBV13 with TRBJ2-7, with D possibly matching TRBD1 (5 bases). Germline V gene lookup returns CDR1 PRHDT and CDR2 FYEKMQ (reference sequence). The CDR3 runs 12 residues. Between the trimmed V and J ends, which lost 6 bases and 1 base, there was a span of 7 bases. CDR3 residues: CASSDSSYEQYF. In DNA form, the CDR3 reads TGTGCCAGCAGTGACAGTTCCTACGAGCAGTACTTC.

The chain has TRBV6-6 and TRBJ2-1, with 9 bases lining up with TRBD2. The CDR3 consists of 14 residues. Germline assignment: CDR1 MNHNY and CDR2 SVGAGI (reference sequence). After removal of 10 bases from V and 7 bases from J, the junction contained 11 bases not matched to a gene. The CDR3, as DNA: TGTGCCACCGCGACTAGCGGTCAGGGGAATGAGCAGTTCTTC. Amino acids: CATATSGQGNEQFF.